This is a list of T cell receptor beta chains from one sample in a study of metastatic and nonmetastatic thyroid tumors. Using MiXCR, TCRdb reanalyzed the PCR reads. The data show 90,000 or so clones, around 9.2% seen once. Sequenced sample: blood. These receptors were taken from a female donor with papillary thyroid cancer or a benign thyroid nodule (not recorded which). Some clones in this sample may be carry-over from other donors' samples. Both conserved end residues are part of each CDR3. A D gene is named only where the DNA matches it firmly. The size of a clone is reported for some rows only, either as once, few or many, or as a class for expanded clones.

CDR3 protein,CDR3 DNA,J gene,D gene,V gene,clone size
CASSSRGVKDGYTF,TGTGCCAGCAGCTCCCGAGGGGTTAAGGATGGCTACACCTTC,TRBJ1-2,.,TRBV6-1,many
CAWSRRSSGNTIYF,TGTGCCTGGAGTAGACGGAGCTCTGGAAACACCATATATTTT,TRBJ1-3,.,TRBV30,many
CASSKGPTSSGNTIYF,TGTGCCAGTAGTAAGGGGCCGACCTCCTCTGGAAACACCATATATTTT,TRBJ1-3,.,TRBV19,many
CASRTDDNSPLHF,TGTGCCAGTAGGACAGACGATAATTCACCCCTCCACTTT,TRBJ1-6,.,TRBV19,few
CSAQQRGLSYNEQFF,TGCAGTGCTCAACAGCGGGGACTCTCCTACAATGAGCAGTTCTTC,TRBJ2-1,TRBD2,TRBV20-1,.
CAWSVRGAGNTIYF,TGTGCCTGGAGTGTACGGGGGGCTGGAAACACCATATATTTT,TRBJ1-3,.,TRBV30,.
CASSVTAREQFF,TGTGCCAGCAGTGTCACAGCGAGGGAGCAGTTCTTC,TRBJ2-1,.,TRBV6-1,.
CASSLGRGRYEQYF,TGTGCCAGCAGCTTAGGGCGGGGCCGGTACGAGCAGTACTTC,TRBJ2-7,.,TRBV11-2,many
CSARRGGVNTEAFF,TGCAGTGCTAGAAGAGGGGGGGTGAACACTGAAGCTTTCTTT,TRBJ1-1,.,TRBV20-1,many
CASRWGQEDEKLFF,TGTGCCAGCAGGTGGGGACAGGAGGATGAAAAACTGTTTTTT,TRBJ1-4,TRBD1,TRBV6-1,many
CASGARQLNSPLHF,TGTGCCAGCGGGGCGAGACAGCTTAATTCACCCCTCCACTTT,TRBJ1-6,.,TRBV6-1,few
CASSLGSGSGYEQYF,TGTGCCAGCAGCTTAGGGTCAGGGTCGGGGTACGAGCAGTACTTC,TRBJ2-7,.,TRBV7-2,many
CSAEQTANTEAFF,TGCAGTGCCGAACAGACAGCGAACACTGAAGCTTTCTTT,TRBJ1-1,.,TRBV20-1,many
CATSDLSSGGADTQYF,TGTGCCACCAGTGATTTGTCTAGCGGGGGGGCAGATACGCAGTATTTT,TRBJ2-3,TRBD2,TRBV24-1,many
CASSGQRNTEAFF,TGTGCCAGCAGCGGACAGAGGAACACTGAAGCTTTCTTT,TRBJ1-1,.,TRBV6-1,few
CASRPLPRQPSGTEAFF,TGTGCCAGCAGACCCCTACCCCGACAGCCATCGGGCACTGAAGCTTTCTTT,TRBJ1-1,.,TRBV6-4,many
CASGDRRPSNYGYTF,TGTGCCAGTGGGGACCGTCGGCCCTCTAACTATGGCTACACCTTC,TRBJ1-2,.,TRBV19,many
CSARGVGSSYNEQFF,TGCAGTGCTAGAGGGGTCGGGAGTTCCTACAATGAGCAGTTCTTC,TRBJ2-1,.,TRBV20-1,many
CASSVNVGNFQETQYF,TGTGCCAGCAGCGTAAACGTGGGCAACTTCCAAGAGACCCAGTACTTC,TRBJ2-5,.,TRBV9,once
CASRDSSQETQYF,TGTGCCAGCAGAGACAGCTCACAAGAGACCCAGTACTTC,TRBJ2-5,.,TRBV9,.
CASSMGTSAKNIQYF,TGTGCCAGTAGTATGGGAACATCAGCCAAAAACATTCAGTACTTC,TRBJ2-4,.,TRBV19,many
CASSYRDGANVLTF,TGTGCCAGCAGCTACAGGGACGGGGCCAACGTCCTGACTTTC,TRBJ2-6,.,TRBV28,.
CASSLTTDTQYF,TGCGCCAGCAGCCTAACCACAGATACGCAGTATTTT,TRBJ2-3,.,TRBV5-1,many
CSVTTGGEKLFF,TGCAGTGTTACGACAGGGGGCGAAAAACTGTTTTTT,TRBJ1-4,TRBD1,TRBV20-1,many
CASSPGLPYEQYF,TGTGCCAGCAGCCCGGGACTTCCCTACGAGCAGTACTTC,TRBJ2-7,.,TRBV5-6,many
CASSGRPLSGNTIYF,TGTGCCAGCAGCGGACGACCTTTGTCTGGAAACACCATATATTTT,TRBJ1-3,.,TRBV28,many
CASSDGTGFLQPQHF,TGTGCCAGCAGTGACGGGACAGGATTTTTGCAGCCCCAGCATTTT,TRBJ1-5,TRBD1,TRBV6-4,few
CASSQGTGGGEQFF,TGCGCCAGCAGCCAGGGAACAGGGGGTGGTGAGCAGTTCTTC,TRBJ2-1,TRBD1,TRBV4-1,many
CASSPQQGQSNQPQHF,TGTGCCAGCAGCCCCCAACAGGGGCAAAGCAATCAGCCCCAGCATTTT,TRBJ1-5,TRBD1,TRBV11-2,many
CASSRYRGSGNTIYF,TGTGCCAGCAGCCGATACAGGGGTTCTGGAAACACCATATATTTT,TRBJ1-3,TRBD1,TRBV14,many
CASSPRTSGGTDTQYF,TGTGCCAGCAGCCCCCGGACTAGCGGAGGCACAGATACGCAGTATTTT,TRBJ2-3,TRBD2,TRBV11-2,many
CASSNPPFTGELFF,TGTGCCAGCTCGAACCCTCCATTCACCGGGGAGCTGTTTTTT,TRBJ2-2,.,TRBV12-3/TRBV12-4,few
CASSLPGEETQYF,TGTGCCAGCAGTTTGCCCGGGGAGGAGACCCAGTACTTC,TRBJ2-5,.,TRBV12-3/TRBV12-4,.
CASSSGQVNQPQHF,TGTGCCAGCAGCTCTGGCCAGGTCAATCAGCCCCAGCATTTT,TRBJ1-5,.,TRBV5-6,many
CASRLTGANQPQHF,TGTGCCAGCAGATTGACAGGGGCCAATCAGCCCCAGCATTTT,TRBJ1-5,TRBD1,TRBV11-2,many
CASKGGGTGASPLHF,TGTGCCAGCAAAGGAGGGGGGACAGGGGCATCACCCCTCCACTTT,TRBJ1-6,TRBD1,TRBV6-1,.
CASSEMAGGGNSPLHF,TGTGCCAGCAGTGAAATGGCAGGGGGCGGGAATTCACCCCTCCACTTT,TRBJ1-6,TRBD1,TRBV6-1,.
CASSLARTGKLFF,TGTGCCAGCAGTTTAGCCCGGACAGGAAAACTGTTTTTT,TRBJ1-4,TRBD1,TRBV12-3/TRBV12-4,many
CASSLQFNQPQHF,TGTGCCAGCAGTTTACAATTCAATCAGCCCCAGCATTTT,TRBJ1-5,.,TRBV12-3/TRBV12-4,many
CASSVAGQGFYNEQFF,TGTGCCAGCAGCGTAGCGGGACAGGGTTTTTACAATGAGCAGTTCTTC,TRBJ2-1,TRBD1,TRBV9,many
CASSPPLADLTDTQYF,TGTGCCAGCTCACCACCGTTGGCGGACCTCACAGATACGCAGTATTTT,TRBJ2-3,.,TRBV18,few
CATSDLGTLSNTEAFF,TGTGCCACCAGTGATTTGGGGACATTATCCAACACTGAAGCTTTCTTT,TRBJ1-1,.,TRBV24-1,few
CASSLGGQGSGANVLTF,TGTGCCAGCAGCTTAGGGGGACAGGGCTCTGGGGCCAACGTCCTGACTTTC,TRBJ2-6,TRBD1,TRBV11-1,.
CASEWDSYTEAFF,TGTGCCAGCGAATGGGACAGTTACACTGAAGCTTTCTTT,TRBJ1-1,TRBD1,TRBV2,many
CSASDTGTGGETQYF,TGCAGTGCTAGCGATACCGGGACAGGGGGAGAGACCCAGTACTTC,TRBJ2-5,TRBD1,TRBV20-1,many
CASSLGGITEAFF,TGCGCCAGCAGCTTGGGGGGGATCACTGAAGCTTTCTTT,TRBJ1-1,.,TRBV5-1,many
CASSEAYRSNEQFF,TGTGCCAGCAGTGAAGCGTATAGGAGTAATGAGCAGTTCTTC,TRBJ2-1,.,TRBV6-1,few
CASSEVLGASGNTIYF,TGTGCCAGCAGTGAAGTCCTGGGCGCCTCTGGAAACACCATATATTTT,TRBJ1-3,.,TRBV6-1,.
CASREMQYF,TGTGCCAGCCGGGAGATGCAGTATTTT,TRBJ2-3,.,TRBV2,many
CASSYNTGELFF,TGTGCCAGCAGTTACAACACCGGGGAGCTGTTTTTT,TRBJ2-2,.,TRBV6-5,medium-sized
CASSLVGTSGPDTQYF,TGTGCCAGCAGCTTAGTTGGGACTAGCGGGCCAGATACGCAGTATTTT,TRBJ2-3,TRBD2,TRBV11-2,many
CSARGQAAALGKLFF,TGCAGTGCTAGAGGGCAGGCGGCTGCGTTGGGGAAACTGTTTTTT,TRBJ1-4,.,TRBV20-1,.
CASSAEGYITGNTIYF,TGTGCCAGCAGCGCCGAGGGGTATATTACTGGAAACACCATATATTTT,TRBJ1-3,.,TRBV5-5,many
CAWSEGLGTGELFF,TGTGCCTGGAGTGAGGGGCTTGGCACCGGGGAGCTGTTTTTT,TRBJ2-2,.,TRBV30,many
CASSLEVNTEAFF,TGTGCCAGCAGTCTGGAGGTGAACACTGAAGCTTTCTTT,TRBJ1-1,.,TRBV7-7,many
CASSPQGDQPQHF,TGTGCCAGCAGTCCTCAGGGTGACCAGCCCCAGCATTTT,TRBJ1-5,.,TRBV12-3/TRBV12-4,many
CASSFKSGKGQFF,TGTGCCAGCAGTTTTAAGAGCGGGAAGGGGCAGTTCTTC,TRBJ2-1,TRBD2,TRBV28,many
CASSQSRDTQYF,TGTGCCAGCAGCCAGTCTAGAGATACGCAGTATTTT,TRBJ2-3,.,TRBV14,many
CASSQDGQGANEQFF,TGTGCCAGCAGCCAAGATGGGCAGGGGGCAAATGAGCAGTTCTTC,TRBJ2-1,TRBD1,TRBV3-1,.
CAWSVGSGEGTDTQYF,TGTGCCTGGAGTGTAGGTAGCGGGGAGGGCACAGATACGCAGTATTTT,TRBJ2-3,TRBD2,TRBV30,.